The present T cell receptor (beta chain) was sequenced within a study of identical twins. The ends were cut back, 7 bases at V and 3 bases at J, with 26 bases in the middle. The CDR3 contains 18 residues. TCRdb reprocessed the 5' RACE reads with MiXCR, giving one entry per CDR3 protein. The table has 500,000 to 650,000 distinct CDR3 sequences, about 22% seen once. Regarding this clonotype: Its antigen is as yet unknown.

General observations from the study: There is a chance that invariant MAIT and iNKT cells partially muddied zero-insertion analyses. For out-of-frame alpha sequences shared by twins, low generation probability was in excess.

Another study also made use of these data, one on yellow fever vaccine responses in identical twins.

The sequencing sample was made of CD4+ T cells sorted from blood. The V call is TRBV12-3 or TRBV12-4, the J call TRBJ2-3, with D perhaps assigned TRBD1 or TRBD2 (6 bases each). The clonotype originates from a woman younger than 35 in good health. The CDR3, as DNA: TGTGCCAGCACCCTCCGGGGGCTAAACTTAAAGTCGACAGATACGCAGTATTTT. This sequence encodes CASTLRGLNLKSTDTQYF.